The 9 T cell receptor beta chains listed next were all sequenced from one sample in a study of neoadjuvant nivolumab and ipilimumab in lung cancer. Some clones are missing from TCRdb's copy, which holds only in-frame ones; the method was immunoSEQ multiplex PCR. Of over 25,000 clones detected, roughly 90% appear once; the ten largest clones hold 2.1%. Here the sequenced sample was peripheral blood, taken after neoadjuvant nivolumab, alone or with ipilimumab, at or shortly before surgery. Every receptor here comes from an adult with non-small cell lung cancer.

CDR3 DNA sequence: TGTGCCACCAGCAGAGATCTAGGACAGCTCTCCTACGAGCAGTACTTC. Residues: CATSRDLGQLSYEQYF. V is TRBV15 and J is TRBJ2-7, with D perhaps TRBD1 (6 bases). V lost 0 bases, J lost 0 bases, and 12 bases lay in between. CDR3 length: 16 amino acids. Germline V gene data show CDR1 as LNHNV and CDR2 as YYDKDF (reference sequence).

A single count supports this clone. The genes are TRBV5-6 and TRBJ2-3; 7 nucleotides align to TRBD2. From germline, CDR1 is SGHDT and CDR2 YYEEEE. V dropped 2 bases and J dropped 2; count of bases not matched to a gene: 5. This CDR3 contains 15 residues. DNA for the CDR3: TGTGCCAGCAGCTTAGGTGCGGGGGTCACAGATACGCAGTATTTT. It codes for CASSLGAGVTDTQYF.

The V call is TRBV6-5, the J call TRBJ2-7; TRBD2 matches 14 bases. Germline-derived CDR1 and CDR2 are MNHEY and SVGAGI. The CDR3 spans 15 residues. J was trimmed by 3 bases and V by 4 bases; bases with no gene match: 2. This chain's CDR3 is CASSSTSGRVYEQYF. In nucleotides, the CDR3 is TGTGCCAGCAGTTCGACTAGCGGGAGGGTCTACGAGCAGTACTTC.

J is TRBJ2-1 and V is TRBV7-9, with 13 bases fitting TRBD2. The V and J ends lost 1 base and 6 bases, in that order; junction bases with no gene match: 3. The length of the CDR3 is 16 residues. Germline V gene lookup returns CDR1 SEHNR and CDR2 FQNEAQ (reference sequence). Here the CDR3 reads CASSLGTSGRANEQFF. CDR3 sequence (DNA): TGTGCCAGCAGCTTAGGGACTAGCGGGAGAGCCAATGAGCAGTTCTTC.

This chain uses TRBV5-5 with TRBJ1-1; D possibly corresponds to TRBD1 (5 bases). Deletions cut 1 base from V and 1 base from J, with 14 bases between. The germline V gene has CDR1 SGHKS and CDR2 YYEKEE (reference sequence). The CDR3 length is 16 residues. The CDR3 bases are TGTGCCAGCAGCTTGAGGGACCCCCGAGGGAACACTGAAGCTTTCTTT. Its translation: CASSLRDPRGNTEAFF.

The genes are TRBV6-1 and TRBJ1-1; TRBD1 agrees at 8 bases. J gave up 7 bases and V 6 bases, and 7 bases lay outside the gene matches. This CDR3 is 13 amino acids long. Germline-derived CDR1 and CDR2 are MNHNS and SASEGT. The CDR3 DNA sequence: TGTGCCAGCAGAGCAACCGGGACAGGTGAAGCTTTCTTT. The encoded protein is CASRATGTGEAFF.

This clone was seen once. The V call is TRBV6-6, the J call TRBJ2-5, with D perhaps matching TRBD1 (6 bases). V was clipped by 0 bases and J by 3 bases, with 8 bases between them. Germline V gene sequence: CDR1 MNHNY, CDR2 SVGAGI (reference sequence). This CDR3 is built from 14 residues. CDR3 loop: CASSYSWTEETQYF. In DNA, the CDR3 is TGTGCCAGCAGTTACTCGTGGACAGAAGAGACCCAGTACTTC.

This chain uses TRBV10-2 with TRBJ1-1; D is undetermined. CDR1 is WSHSY, CDR2 SAAADI, per germline. The CDR3 has 13 residues. V was shortened by 8 bases and J by 0 bases, with 10 bases between the two germline ends. The chain's CDR3 is CASEEHMNTEAFF. DNA for the CDR3: TGCGCCAGCGAAGAACACATGAACACTGAAGCTTTCTTT.

The rearrangement joins TRBV9 to TRBJ1-5, with a tentative D call TRBD1 (6 bases). The germline V gene has CDR1 SGDLS and CDR2 YYNGEE. CDR3 length: 15 amino acids. V lost 0 bases and J 4 bases, leaving 11 bases between the germline ends. CDR3: CASSVGGGLNQPQHF. Written as DNA, the CDR3 is TGTGCCAGCAGCGTAGGGGGGGGCCTTAATCAGCCCCAGCATTTT.